This record covers a single T cell receptor (beta chain). The sample is drawn from a study of cytomegalovirus exposure and HLA in healthy donors. The CDR3 covers 14 residues. CDR1 SGHRS and CDR2 YFSETQ come from the germline V gene. Unmatched junction bases numbered 9, after V lost 5 bases and J lost 5 bases. The study ran its PCR with 60 Vbeta and 13 Jbeta primers. Sequencing was performed with immunoSEQ multiplex PCR; in TCRdb, only in-frame clones are kept and a portion is missing. This sample contains about 170,000 clones. The receptor comes from a woman aged 60-75 years in good health and CMV-seronegative. V usage is TRBV5-1 and J usage is TRBJ1-2, with TRBD1 identical over 7 bases. Sequenced material: PBMCs. The DNA of the CDR3 is TGCGCCAGCAGTATGGAAGGGGGCCCTTATGGCTACACCTTC. It is translated as CASSMEGGPYGYTF.